The 29 T cell receptor beta chains in this list originate from one sample, sequenced in a study of blood T cell repertoires in COVID-19. The method was immunoSEQ multiplex PCR; TCRdb's version includes in-frame clones alone and lacks a portion of them. Of 110,000 to 150,000 clones listed, just under 90% are singletons. The material sequenced was peripheral blood. The receptor source for this set is a middle-aged woman with acute or convalescent COVID-19.

V usage is TRBV4-3 and J usage is TRBJ2-1; 11 nucleotides align to TRBD2. This CDR3 spans 16 amino acids. Germline trimming cut 4 bases from V and 8 bases from J; bases unmatched to any gene: 10. Germline V CDR1 and CDR2: LGHNA, YSLEER. The CDR3 protein is CASSLAGGPTRYEQFF. Written as DNA, the CDR3 is TGCGCCAGCAGCCTAGCGGGAGGGCCTACAAGGTATGAGCAGTTCTTC.

The rearrangement uses TRBV18 and TRBJ2-7, with 8 bases fitting TRBD1. After removal of 3 bases from V and 2 bases from J, the junction contained 0 bases not matched to a gene. From germline, CDR1 is KGHSH and CDR2 LQKENI. CDR3 length: 13 residues. In DNA form, the CDR3 reads TGTGCCAGCTCACCGGACAGGGCCTACGAGCAGTACTTC. It codes for CASSPDRAYEQYF.

The chain employs TRBV21-1 and TRBJ2-2; TRBD1, the D gene given by the table, was not confirmed from the DNA. TRBV21-1 is a known pseudogene. This CDR3 spans 18 amino acids. CDR3 coding DNA: TGTGCCAGCAGCGCGGACAGGGGGCCGGGCAAGGGCACCGGGGAGCTGTTTTTT. Translated: CASSADRGPGKGTGELFF.

This clone has only one observation. This chain connects TRBV14 to TRBJ1-1; tentative D call: TRBD1 (5 bases). CDR1 is SGHDN, CDR2 FVKESK, per germline. The germline V and J ends were trimmed by 6 bases and 3 bases, with 23 bases remaining between them. The length of the CDR3 is 17 residues. CDR3 coding DNA: TGTGCCAGCAGTCGACCTATCGGGGGGACGCTATACACTGAAGCTTTCTTT. As protein: CASSRPIGGTLYTEAFF. Complete variable domain (other parts from reference TRBV14 and TRBJ1-1): EAGVTQFPSHSVIEKGQTVTLRCDPISGHDNLYWYRRVMGKEIKFLLHFVKESKQDESGMPNNRFLAERTGGTYSTLKVQPAELEDSGVYFCASSRPIGGTLYTEAFFGQGTRLTVV.

The chain joins TRBV19 to TRBJ2-1, with a weak D call TRBD2 (7 bases). V gave up 5 bases and J gave up 4 bases, with 15 bases separating them. Germline values: CDR1 LNHDA, CDR2 SQIVND (reference sequence). The length of the CDR3 is 15 residues. DNA for the CDR3: TGTGCCAGTAGTCCCCTAGGGAGGGGGTACAATGAGCAGTTCTTC. It translates to CASSPLGRGYNEQFF.

This chain connects TRBV5-8 to TRBJ1-1, with 7 bases matching TRBD1. Germline V gene lookup returns CDR1 SGHTS and CDR2 YDEGEE. The CDR3 loop spans 14 amino acids. The ends lost 3 bases at V and 4 bases at J; junction bases unmatched: 6. The CDR3 protein is CASSSTTGVTEAFF. The CDR3 DNA reads as TGTGCCAGCAGCTCGACCACAGGGGTCACTGAAGCTTTCTTT. Full variable domain (outside the CDR3, taken from reference TRBV5-8 and TRBJ1-1): EAGVTQSPTHLIKTRGQQATLRCSPISGHTSVYWYQQALGLGLQFLLWYDEGEERNRGNFPPRFSGRQFPNYSSELNVNALELEDSALYLCASSSTTGVTEAFFGQGTRLTVV.

This rearrangement joins TRBV7-2 to TRBJ2-3, with D possibly matching TRBD1 (5 bases). Trimming removed 4 bases at V and 4 bases at J, with 21 bases between. This CDR3 has 17 amino acids. Looked up from germline, CDR1 is SGHTA and CDR2 is FQGNSA. CDR3 residues: CASSWGPSGTGADTQYF. In DNA, the CDR3 is TGTGCCAGCAGCTGGGGTCCTTCTGGCACAGGAGCAGATACGCAGTATTTT.

This chain joins TRBV7-3 and TRBJ2-3; D possibly corresponds to TRBD1 (5 bases). V shed 1 base and J shed 2 bases, with 7 bases lying between them. CDR1 and CDR2 from the germline V gene are SGHTA and FQGTGA. The CDR3 contains 14 residues. CDR3 bases: TGTGCCAGCAGCTTAATGGGGCTCACAGATACGCAGTATTTT. This translates into CASSLMGLTDTQYF. The variable domain in full, with the rest retrieved from reference TRBV7-3 and TRBJ2-3, is GAGVSQTPSNKVTEKGKYVELRCDPISGHTALYWYRQSLGQGPEFLIYFQGTGAADDSGLPNDRFFAVRPEGSVSTLKIQRTERGDSAVYLCASSLMGLTDTQYFGPGTRLTVL.

The genes are TRBV9 and TRBJ1-2, with TRBD1 matching 9 bases. The germline V gene has CDR1 SGDLS and CDR2 YYNGEE. The CDR3 runs to 17 residues. V shed 4 bases and J 2 bases; nucleotides not matched to a gene: 12. In DNA, the CDR3 is TGTGCCAGCAGCACCCGGGACAGGGACGGTAAAAACTATGGCTACACCTTC. Encoded protein: CASSTRDRDGKNYGYTF.

The rearrangement links TRBV11-1 to TRBJ2-1; D might be TRBD2 (5 bases). CDR3 size: 14 residues. Germline V gives CDR1 SGHAT, CDR2 FQDESV (reference sequence). The V gene lost 2 bases and the J gene lost 5 bases, with 10 bases spanning the gap. CDR3 protein: CASSLFTRDNEQFF. DNA of the CDR3: TGTGCCAGCAGCTTATTTACGAGGGACAATGAGCAGTTCTTC.

The CDR3, as DNA: TGTGCCAGCAGCTTAGTACCTAGCGGGAGAACCGAGCAGTTCTTC. This encodes CASSLVPSGRTEQFF. The genes are TRBV7-2 and TRBJ2-1; TRBD2 agrees at 10 bases. The CDR3 is 15 amino acids. Germline assignment: CDR1 SGHTA and CDR2 FQGNSA. V lost 1 base, J lost 10 bases, and 7 bases stayed unmatched. The full variable domain, completed using reference TRBV7-2 and TRBJ2-1, is GAGVSQSPSNKVTEKGKDVELRCDPISGHTALYWYRQSLGQGLEFLIYFQGNSAPDKSGLPSDRFSAERTGGSVSTLTIQRTQQEDSAVYLCASSLVPSGRTEQFFGPGTRLTVL.

The V call is TRBV28, the J call TRBJ1-5; D possibly corresponds to TRBD1 (5 bases). Germline CDR1 is MDHEN and CDR2 is SYDVKM. The CDR3 extends over 14 amino acids. V shed 6 bases and J shed 2 bases, with 11 bases lying between them. CDR3 bases: TGTGCCAGCAGGTCAGGGTGGGGCAATCAGCCCCAGCATTTT. This sequence encodes CASRSGWGNQPQHF.

The genes are TRBV5-6 and TRBJ1-2; 9 bases are a match to TRBD1. From germline, CDR1 is SGHDT and CDR2 YYEEEE. Germline trimming cut 4 bases from V and 8 bases from J; bases unmatched to any gene: 9. This CDR3 is built from 14 residues. The CDR3: CASSKGQGVEGYTF. The CDR3 region has the DNA TGTGCCAGCAGCAAGGGACAGGGAGTTGAGGGCTACACCTTC. Full variable domain (missing parts from reference TRBV5-6 and TRBJ1-2): DAGVTQSPTHLIKTRGQQVTLRCSPKSGHDTVSWYQQALGQGPQFIFQYYEEEERQRGNFPDRFSGHQFPNYSSELNVNALLLGDSALYLCASSKGQGVEGYTFGSGTRLTVV.

CDR3 nucleotides: TGCGCCAGCAGCTTGAGCAGGGGATTAGGGGCCAACGTCCTGACTTTC. Translation gives CASSLSRGLGANVLTF. V usage is TRBV5-1 and J usage is TRBJ2-6, with D possibly TRBD1 on 6 matching bases. CDR1 and CDR2 (germline): SGHRS, YFSETQ. The CDR3 has 16 residues. V dropped 1 base and J dropped 4 bases, with 12 bases sitting between them.

In this sample, this clone turned up a few times. The chain carries TRBV27 and TRBJ2-7, with a weak D call TRBD1 (6 bases). The germline gives CDR1 MNHEY, CDR2 SMNVEV (reference sequence). CDR3 length: 14 amino acids. The V and J ends lost 2 bases and 1 base respectively, with 9 bases between them. CDR3 in amino acids: CASSLQDRSYEQYF. In DNA form, the CDR3 reads TGTGCCAGCAGTTTACAGGACAGATCCTACGAGCAGTACTTC.

This clone has only a few counts. This sequence joins TRBV7-9 and TRBJ2-7; D is possibly TRBD1 (6 bases). This CDR3 spans 12 amino acids. Germline V gives CDR1 SEHNR, CDR2 FQNEAQ (reference sequence). V was pared by 6 bases and J by 6 bases, with 12 bases between. The CDR3 protein is CASRSRGGEQYF. DNA for the CDR3: TGTGCCAGCAGATCCAGGGGTGGCGAGCAGTACTTC.

On this clone itself: An end of the junction does not agree with germline; a read error may underlie this. The rearrangement joins TRBV7-7 to TRBJ1-3; D not certain. Germline V gene sequence: CDR1 SSHAT, CDR2 FNYEAQ (reference sequence). The CDR3 extends over 17 amino acids. CDR3: CASSPNPAYYSGNTIYF. CDR3 DNA: TGTGCTAGCAGCCCCAATCCAGCTTACTACTCTGGAAACACCATATATTTT.

This clone was detected only once. The V gene is TRBV6-1, the J gene TRBJ2-7, with 8 bases aligning to TRBD1. The CDR3 spans 15 residues. The V and J ends lost 1 base and 4 bases, in that order; junction bases with no gene match: 6. Germline-derived CDR1 and CDR2 are MNHNS and SASEGT. The CDR3 reads CASSEDPGGGYEQYF. The CDR3 DNA sequence: TGTGCCAGCAGTGAAGACCCAGGGGGCGGGTACGAGCAGTACTTC.

This chain uses TRBV5-6 with TRBJ2-3; D remains unclear. In germline, CDR1 is SGHDT, CDR2 YYEEEE. Trimming cost V 7 bases and J 4 bases, with 13 bases left between them. This CDR3 has 13 residues. The DNA of the CDR3 is TGTGCCAGCGGGTCCGGGTCCTCAGATACGCAGTATTTT. This sequence encodes CASGSGSSDTQYF.

V gene TRBV6-5 combines with J gene TRBJ2-2; no clear D. The germline V gene has CDR1 MNHEY and CDR2 SVGAGI. The CDR3 totals 13 residues. V was shortened by 6 bases and J by 0 bases, with 5 bases between the two germline ends. CDR3 amino acids: CASRETNTGELFF. For the CDR3, the DNA is TGTGCCAGCAGGGAGACGAACACCGGGGAGCTGTTTTTT.

The sample holds a few counts of this clone. The genes are TRBV3-1 (or the pseudogene TRBV3-2) and TRBJ2-7, with D perhaps TRBD2 (7 bases). Trimming took 6 bases from V and 4 from J, leaving 19 bases between them. The CDR3 is 15 residues long. Germline CDR1 and CDR2: LGHDT and YNNKEL (reference sequence). Here the CDR3 DNA reads TGTGCCAGCAGGGGAGGGGGATACTCCATTTACGAGCAGTACTTC. Encoded protein: CASRGGGYSIYEQYF.

The chain links TRBV30 to TRBJ1-4; D unresolved. The CDR3 length is 13 residues. V was clipped by 1 base and J by 7 bases, with 10 bases between them. CDR1 is GTSNPN and CDR2 is SVGIG in the germline V gene (reference sequence). The CDR3 is CAWSGGFGEKLFF. In DNA, the CDR3 is TGTGCCTGGAGTGGAGGGTTCGGTGAAAAACTGTTTTTT.

The chain employs TRBV3-1 (or the pseudogene TRBV3-2) and TRBJ1-1; a weak D match, TRBD1 (6 bases). This CDR3 comprises 13 residues. V lost 1 base and J 7 bases, leaving 10 bases between the germline ends. The germline CDR1 and CDR2 sequences are LGHDT and YNNKEL (reference sequence). The CDR3 DNA reads as TGTGCCAGCAGCCAAGTTGGACAGTTTGAAGCTTTCTTT. Amino acids: CASSQVGQFEAFF.

This chain connects TRBV6-5 to TRBJ1-1, with D possibly matching TRBD1 (5 bases). Trimming shortened V by 7 bases and J by 1 base, and 10 bases separated the two germline ends. The CDR3 is 13 amino acids. CDR1 and CDR2 (germline): MNHEY, SVGAGI. The CDR3 reads CASNRQQNTEAFF. DNA for the CDR3: TGTGCCAGCAATAGACAGCAGAACACTGAAGCTTTCTTT.

The chain employs TRBV27 and TRBJ2-3, with D perhaps matching TRBD1 (6 bases). This CDR3 is built from 13 residues. Germline lookup yields CDR1 MNHEY and CDR2 SMNVEV (reference sequence). Trimming shortened V by 8 bases and J by 3 bases, and 12 bases separated the two germline ends. The CDR3 nucleotides are TGTGCCAGCGGGTCAGGGGTAACAGATACGCAGTATTTT. Translated: CASGSGVTDTQYF.

This clone is a singleton in its sample. This chain links TRBV6-5 with TRBJ2-7, with 8 nucleotides matching TRBD1. This CDR3 is built from 16 residues. V was pared by 2 bases and J by 1 base, with 7 bases of the junction left unmatched. Germline CDR1 is MNHEY and CDR2 is SVGAGI. CDR3 region: CASSYPRGRGSYEQYF. In DNA form, the CDR3 reads TGTGCCAGCAGTTACCCCAGGGGGCGAGGGTCCTACGAGCAGTACTTC.

CDR3: CASIRAGLLNTEAFF. CDR3 DNA sequence: TGTGCCAGTATTCGGGCAGGGCTATTGAACACTGAAGCTTTCTTT. The rearrangement uses TRBV19 and TRBJ1-1; TRBD1 is a possible D gene (5 bases). CDR1 LNHDA and CDR2 SQIVND come from the germline V gene (reference sequence). CDR3 length: 15 amino acids. V was cut by 7 bases and J by 0 bases, with 15 bases left in between.

The chain employs TRBV2 and TRBJ1-5; TRBD1 matches at 11 bases. Unmatched junction bases numbered 14, after V lost 4 bases and J lost 0 bases. CDR3 length: 20 amino acids. The germline CDR1 and CDR2 sequences are SNHLY and FYNNEI. In DNA form, the CDR3 reads TGTGCCAGCAGTGGACCTCCGGGACAGGGGGACGGGTATAGCAATCAGCCCCAGCATTTT. Translation: CASSGPPGQGDGYSNQPQHF. Using reference TRBV2 and TRBJ1-5 for the parts outside the CDR3, the full variable domain is EPEVTQTPSHQVTQMGQEVILRCVPISNHLYFYWYRQILGQKVEFLVSFYNNEISEKSEIFDDQFSVERPDGSNFTLKIRSTKLEDSAMYFCASSGPPGQGDGYSNQPQHFGDGTRLSIL.

CDR3 residues: CASRFWGLVYEQYF. CDR3 nucleotide sequence: TGTGCAAGTCGCTTTTGGGGACTAGTTTACGAGCAGTACTTC. This rearrangement joins TRBV12-2 to TRBJ2-7; TRBD2 is the table's D call, not checked against the DNA. TRBV12-2 is classified as a pseudogene. There are 14 residues in the CDR3.